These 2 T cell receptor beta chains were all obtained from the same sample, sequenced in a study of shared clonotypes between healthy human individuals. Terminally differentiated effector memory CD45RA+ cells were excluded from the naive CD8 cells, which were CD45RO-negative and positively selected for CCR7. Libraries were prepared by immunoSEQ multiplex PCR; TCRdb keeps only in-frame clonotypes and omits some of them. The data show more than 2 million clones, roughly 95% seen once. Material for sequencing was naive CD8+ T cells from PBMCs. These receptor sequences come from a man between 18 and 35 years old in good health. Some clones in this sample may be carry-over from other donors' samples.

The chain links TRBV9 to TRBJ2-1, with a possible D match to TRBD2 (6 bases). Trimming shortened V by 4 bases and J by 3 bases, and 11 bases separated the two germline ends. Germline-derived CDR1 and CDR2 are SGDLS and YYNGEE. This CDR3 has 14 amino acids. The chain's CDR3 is CASSRTTHYNEQFF. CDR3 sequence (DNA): TGTGCCAGCAGCCGGACTACTCACTACAATGAGCAGTTCTTC. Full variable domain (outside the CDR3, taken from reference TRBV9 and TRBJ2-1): DSGVTQTPKHLITATGQRVTLRCSPRSGDLSVYWYQQSLDQGLQFLIQYYNGEERAKGNILERFSAQQFPDLHSELNLSSLELGDSALYFCASSRTTHYNEQFFGPGTRLTVL.

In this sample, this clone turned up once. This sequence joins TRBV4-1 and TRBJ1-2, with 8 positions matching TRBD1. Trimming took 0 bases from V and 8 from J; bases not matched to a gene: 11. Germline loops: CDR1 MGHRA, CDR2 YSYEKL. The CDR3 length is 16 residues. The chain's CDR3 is CASSQDPDQGAGGYTF. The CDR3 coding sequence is TGCGCCAGCAGCCAAGATCCCGATCAGGGGGCGGGCGGCTACACCTTC.